The 16 T cell receptor beta chains given below trace back to one sample, sequenced in a study of blood T cell repertoires in COVID-19. Clones were sequenced by immunoSEQ multiplex PCR, and TCRdb holds only the in-frame ones, with some missing. The sample lists 120,000 to 150,000 clones; 75% to 90% were seen once. The sequenced sample consisted of peripheral blood. Every receptor here comes from a woman in her sixties with active COVID-19.

The gene calls are TRBV7-9 and TRBJ2-3; 9 nucleotides line up with TRBD2. Germline V gives CDR1 SEHNR, CDR2 FQNEAQ (reference sequence). The trim removed 6 bases at V and 0 bases at J, leaving 16 bases unmatched. The CDR3 spans 19 residues. CDR3 residues: CASSLVGTAGGSSTDTQYF. The CDR3 DNA sequence: TGTGCCAGCAGTCTAGTGGGTACAGCGGGAGGCTCTAGCACAGATACGCAGTATTTT.

The chain employs TRBV18 and TRBJ2-5; 8 bases fit TRBD2. Trimming took 1 base from V and 3 from J; bases not matched to a gene: 4. Germline lookup yields CDR1 KGHSH and CDR2 LQKENI. The CDR3 loop spans 15 amino acids. The CDR3 nucleotides are TGTGCCAGCTCACCACGCCACGGGGGGGAAGAGACCCAGTACTTC. Residues: CASSPRHGGEETQYF.

V gene TRBV6-1 combines with J gene TRBJ2-1, with D perhaps matching TRBD2 (7 bases). Germline V lookup: CDR1 MNHNS, CDR2 SASEGT. V was clipped by 4 bases and J by 1 base, with 14 bases between them. The CDR3 consists of 16 residues. The DNA for the CDR3 is TGTGCCAGCAGTGTCGGGGGGCTCGGTTCCTACAATGAGCAGTTCTTC. It is translated as CASSVGGLGSYNEQFF.

This clone was counted once. The chain links TRBV7-2 to TRBJ2-7; weak D call: TRBD2 (6 bases). Trimming took 2 bases from V and 2 from J, leaving 10 bases between them. Germline lookup yields CDR1 SGHTA and CDR2 FQGNSA. The CDR3 has 14 amino acids. In nucleotides, the CDR3 is TGTGCCAGCAGCTTACGGCGGGAACCCTACGAGCAGTACTTC. Its translation: CASSLRREPYEQYF. The full variable domain, completed using reference TRBV7-2 and TRBJ2-7, is GAGVSQSPSNKVTEKGKDVELRCDPISGHTALYWYRQSLGQGLEFLIYFQGNSAPDKSGLPSDRFSAERTGGSVSTLTIQRTQQEDSAVYLCASSLRREPYEQYFGPGTRLTVT.

This clone has only one observation. The CDR3 here is CASSEGSRGRRNTIYF. Here the CDR3 DNA reads TGTGCCAGCAGTGAAGGTAGCAGGGGGCGCAGAAACACCATATATTTT. The chain carries TRBV6-1 and TRBJ1-3; 8 bases map to TRBD1. Trimming took 1 base from V and 5 from J; bases not matched to a gene: 7. Germline V lookup: CDR1 MNHNS, CDR2 SASEGT. This CDR3 has 16 residues.

The CDR3 loop is CASTRGTDTQYF. The CDR3 DNA sequence: TGTGCCAGCACGCGAGGCACAGATACGCAGTATTTT. V usage is TRBV2 and J usage is TRBJ2-3; D unclear. The V end was cut by 7 bases, the J end by 1 base, with 6 bases between. Germline V gives CDR1 SNHLY, CDR2 FYNNEI. The CDR3 is 12 residues long.

V is TRBV18 and J is TRBJ2-7; TRBD1 might be the D (6 bases). Germline V gives CDR1 KGHSH, CDR2 LQKENI. There are 18 residues in the CDR3. V was clipped by 1 base and J by 0 bases, with 19 bases between them. The DNA for the CDR3 is TGTGCCAGCTCACCACGTCCCTTAAACAGGGAGAGCTCCTACGAGCAGTACTTC. Protein sequence: CASSPRPLNRESSYEQYF.

This chain joins TRBV7-2 and TRBJ2-7; the match to TRBD1 covers 7 bases. V lost 1 base, J lost 2 bases, and 8 bases stayed unmatched. Germline lookup yields CDR1 SGHTA and CDR2 FQGNSA. The CDR3 is made up of 16 amino acids. CDR3 nucleotide sequence: TGTGCCAGCAGCTTAGAGGGGGCCGGGCGGCCCTACGAGCAGTACTTC. It translates to CASSLEGAGRPYEQYF.

The chain combines TRBV7-2 with TRBJ1-1, with 10 nucleotides matching TRBD1. Germline CDR1 reads SGHTA; CDR2 reads FQGNSA. This CDR3 comprises 14 residues. V was clipped by 3 bases and J by 9 bases; unmatched bases: 7. The DNA for the CDR3 is TGTGCCAGCAGCTTGTCCGGGACAGGGGCGAAAGCTTTCTTT. Translated, it gives CASSLSGTGAKAFF.

The chain uses TRBV18 and TRBJ1-1; 9 bases fit TRBD1. The trim removed 3 bases at V and 8 bases at J, leaving 7 bases unmatched. Per the germline V gene, CDR1 is KGHSH and CDR2 is LQKENI. CDR3 size: 14 residues. The CDR3 nucleotides read TGTGCCAGCTCACCTACTCTGGACAGGGGCGAAGCTTTCTTT. Protein product: CASSPTLDRGEAFF.

In its sample, this clone was seen once. This chain connects TRBV5-4 to TRBJ2-5; tentative D call: TRBD1 (6 bases). The CDR3 consists of 15 residues. V was cut by 3 bases and J by 4 bases, with 16 bases left in between. Germline CDR1 SGHNT, CDR2 YYREEE (reference sequence). The CDR3 region is CASSSQGDLIETQYF. CDR3 sequence (DNA): TGTGCCAGCAGCTCACAGGGAGATTTGATAGAGACCCAGTACTTC. The entire variable domain, with the rest obtained from reference TRBV5-4 and TRBJ2-5, is as follows: ETGVTQSPTHLIKTRGQQVTLRCSSQSGHNTVSWYQQALGQGPQFIFQYYREEENGRGNFPPRFSGLQFPNYSSELNVNALELDDSALYLCASSSQGDLIETQYFGPGTRLLVL.

A single count supports this clone. As DNA, the CDR3 is TGTGCCAGCAGCTTGAGTTGGTTAGAAAACTATGGCTACACCTTC. Encoded protein: CASSLSWLENYGYTF. The rearrangement joins TRBV5-5 to TRBJ1-2; no firm D call. The CDR3 sequence is 15 residues long. The ends were cut back, 1 base at V and 2 bases at J, with 12 bases in the middle. Germline V gene data show CDR1 as SGHKS and CDR2 as YYEKEE (reference sequence).

The chain employs TRBV7-2 and TRBJ2-7; 7 nucleotides match TRBD2. CDR3 length equals 13 residues. The junction had 1 base not matched to a gene; V was cut back by 5 bases and J by 0 bases. CDR1 SGHTA and CDR2 FQGNSA come from the germline V gene. CDR3: CASSRTSSYEQYF. DNA of the CDR3: TGTGCCAGCAGCAGGACTAGCTCCTACGAGCAGTACTTC.

The chain uses TRBV10-3 and TRBJ2-5; 8 bases align to TRBD1. The V segment lost 2 bases and the J segment 3 bases; nucleotides outside the gene matches: 8. The CDR3 totals 16 residues. Germline assignment: CDR1 ENHRY and CDR2 SYGVKD. This CDR3 reads CAISEPGQGQKETQYF. The CDR3 region has the DNA TGTGCCATCAGTGAGCCAGGACAGGGTCAAAAAGAGACCCAGTACTTC.

CDR3 region: CASSPPFTDTQYF. The CDR3 region has the DNA TGTGCCAGCAGTCCCCCCTTCACAGATACGCAGTATTTT. The chain uses TRBV2 and TRBJ2-3; D is unclear. CDR1 and CDR2 from the germline V gene are SNHLY and FYNNEI. Between the trimmed V and J ends, which lost 5 bases and 2 bases, there was a span of 8 bases. This CDR3 has 13 residues.

The chain joins TRBV7-9 to TRBJ2-7; TRBD2 matches 14 bases. CDR3 length equals 15 residues. Germline V lookup: CDR1 SEHNR, CDR2 FQNEAQ (reference sequence). J gave up 7 bases and V 1 base, and 3 bases lay outside the gene matches. CDR3 protein: CASSLVGLAGDEQYF. The CDR3, as DNA: TGTGCCAGCAGCTTAGTGGGACTAGCGGGAGATGAGCAGTACTTC.